This TCR beta chain originates from a study of T cell repertoires in cytomegalovirus infection. Background on the study: Matching HLA type and CMV infection were both indicated by public TCR beta signatures.

The CDR3 totals 14 residues. Trimming took 6 bases from V and 2 from J, leaving 10 bases between them. Germline-derived CDR1 and CDR2 are MNHNY and SVGAGI (reference sequence). TCRdb processed the reads anew with MiXCR; each CDR3 protein has one entry. This table has under 600,000 distinct CDR3 sequences, 16% appearing once. This chain connects TRBV6-6 to TRBJ1-4; D ambiguous. The TCR comes from a human donor in good health (CMV status not recorded). Some clones in this sample may be carry-over from other donors' samples. The specimen was CD8+ T cells from PBMCs. CDR3 DNA sequence: TGTGCCAGCAGGTGGACCGTTACTAATGAAAAACTGTTTTTT. Protein: CASRWTVTNEKLFF.